The subject of this entry is one T cell receptor beta chain. Its antigen remains unknown. This record comes from a study of cytomegalovirus exposure and HLA in healthy donors. The study's findings and limits: Earlier analysis looked at TCR beta V segments, and most were productive about 87% or about 30% of the time. Among TCR sequences, most were rare, though some public TCRs appeared in many donors. Reports described diagnosis of cytomegalovirus status by the classifier as highly specific and sensitive.

The germline V gene encodes CDR1 MNHEY and CDR2 SMNVEV (reference sequence). Unmatched junction bases numbered 4, after V lost 4 bases and J lost 0 bases. This CDR3 region has 16 residues. Primers for the PCR totalled 60 Vbeta and 13 Jbeta. The data were produced by immunoSEQ multiplex PCR, yet TCRdb's version contains in-frame clones alone and is incomplete. The repertoire holds about 160,000 clones, 84% seen once, with roughly 6.7% in the top ten. Sequencing input: PBMCs. The V gene is TRBV27, the J gene TRBJ2-2, with TRBD2 matching over 8 bases. The clonotype comes from a man between 50 and 59 years old in good health and CMV-seropositive. DNA of the CDR3: TGTGCCAGCAGTTCGTCTAGCGGGTCGAACACCGGGGAGCTGTTTTTT. It yields the protein CASSSSSGSNTGELFF.